This is a list of T cell receptor beta chains from one sample in a study of shared clonotypes between healthy human individuals. Libraries were prepared by immunoSEQ multiplex PCR; TCRdb keeps only in-frame clonotypes and omits some of them. The sample holds approximately 2,300,000 clones; 80% to 95% are singletons and the top ten take approximately 0.41%. Material for sequencing was naive CD4+ T cells from PBMCs. The receptors were gathered from a man aged 18 to 35 in good health. Some clones in this sample may be carry-over from other donors' samples. Both conserved end residues are part of each CDR3. A D gene is named only where the DNA matches it firmly. A row's size may be missing; if present it is once, few, many or a size class.

D gene,J gene,clone size,V gene,CDR3 DNA,CDR3 protein
TRBD2,TRBJ2-1,NA,TRBV5-1,TGCGCCAGCAGCTCCTCACTAGCGGGAGTATTAGAGCAGTTCTTC,CASSSSLAGVLEQFF
TRBD2,TRBJ2-3,NA,TRBV9,TGTGCCAGCAGCCCGACACTAGCGGGAGGTGCAGATACGCAGTATTTT,CASSPTLAGGADTQYF
TRBD1,TRBJ1-1,NA,TRBV7-2,TGTGCCAGCAGCCAACACAGGGGCGGGGACACTGAAGCTTTCTTT,CASSQHRGGDTEAFF
NA,TRBJ2-5,NA,TRBV23-1,TGCGCCAGCAGTCACCGAGCTCTAGGCCCTGAAGAGACCCAGTACTTC,CASSHRALGPEETQYF
TRBD2,TRBJ2-7,NA,TRBV6-1,TGTGCCAGCATCTTCGGCCCAGCGGGGTCCGAGCAGTACTTC,CASIFGPAGSEQYF
NA,TRBJ2-2,NA,TRBV10-3,TGTGCCATCAGTGATAGCACCGGGGAGCTGTTTTTT,CAISDSTGELFF
NA,TRBJ1-1,few,TRBV4-1,TGCGCCAGCAGCCAAGATCCGACGGCGAGAGCTTTCTTT,CASSQDPTARAFF
TRBD2,TRBJ2-7,NA,TRBV4-2,TGTGCCAGCAGCCAAGATAGCGGGAGGGCCTACGAGCAGTACTTC,CASSQDSGRAYEQYF
NA,TRBJ2-7,NA,TRBV7-3,TGTGCCAGCACCCTCGGGCGGGACTACGAGCAGTACTTC,CASTLGRDYEQYF
NA,TRBJ2-7,once,TRBV4-3,TGCGCCAGCAGCCAAGATCGGCAGGGGGGTACTTACGAGCAGTACTTC,CASSQDRQGGTYEQYF
NA,TRBJ1-1,NA,TRBV5-1,TGCGCCAGCAGCTTCGGGAGTGGGGAAACTGAAGCTTTCTTT,CASSFGSGETEAFF
NA,TRBJ2-2,NA,TRBV7-3,TGTGCCAGCAGTAAAGCCGGTACCGGGGAGCTGTTTTTT,CASSKAGTGELFF
NA,TRBJ2-3,NA,TRBV4-1,TGCGCCAGCAGCCAAGATAAGGGGACAGATACGCAGTATTTT,CASSQDKGTDTQYF
TRBD2,TRBJ2-1,NA,TRBV5-4,TGTGCCAGCAGCTTACGGCTAGCGGGGAGGAATGAGCAGTTCTTC,CASSLRLAGRNEQFF
NA,TRBJ2-5,NA,TRBV5-1,TGCGCCAGCAGCTTGGGACCCACCACGGGGAAGACCCAGTACTTC,CASSLGPTTGKTQYF
NA,TRBJ1-1,few,TRBV5-1,TGCGCCAGCAGGTTCTACCCCACGGTGAACACTGAAGCTTTCTTT,CASRFYPTVNTEAFF
NA,TRBJ1-5,NA,TRBV6-1,TGTGCCAGCAGTGAAATTTATCAGCCCCAGCATTTT,CASSEIYQPQHF
TRBD1,TRBJ2-7,NA,TRBV6-6,TGTGCCAGCAGTTACGGGGACAGGGGCCACGAGCAGTACTTC,CASSYGDRGHEQYF
TRBD1,TRBJ2-3,NA,TRBV9,TGTGCCAGCAGCCCCAGGGGGAGAGCTGGAGATACGCAGTATTTT,CASSPRGRAGDTQYF
TRBD2,TRBJ2-4,NA,TRBV7-2,TGTGCCAGCAGCTACGCAACTAGCGGGACGCTCAAAAACATTCAGTACTTC,CASSYATSGTLKNIQYF
NA,TRBJ2-5,NA,TRBV4-3,TGCGCCAGCAGCCAATCCGGGAACCGCATAGAGACCCAGTACTTC,CASSQSGNRIETQYF
NA,TRBJ2-7,NA,TRBV4-1,TGCGCCAGCAGCCACCCCGGACTTTACTCCTACGAGCAGTACTTC,CASSHPGLYSYEQYF
NA,TRBJ1-1,once,TRBV19,TGTGCCAGTATACCCCGGGAGTACAACGCTGAAGCTTTCTTT,CASIPREYNAEAFF
NA,TRBJ1-3,NA,TRBV5-1,TGCGCCAGCAGCCCCGTTCTCTCTGGAAACACCATATATTTT,CASSPVLSGNTIYF
TRBD1,TRBJ1-1,NA,TRBV19,TGTGCCAGTAGTTCCCAGGGGGCTATGAACACTGAAGCTTTCTTT,CASSSQGAMNTEAFF
NA,TRBJ2-5,once,TRBV9,TGTGCCAGCAGCGTAGTTCTTCGGGGCTGGATAGAGACCCAGTACTTC,CASSVVLRGWIETQYF
NA,TRBJ2-5,NA,TRBV7-9,TGTGCCAGCAGCTCCCAGGGGGAGACCCAGTACTTC,CASSSQGETQYF
NA,TRBJ2-7,NA,TRBV7-3,TGTGCCAGCAGCTTAAGCGGGGGCTTCCCCTACGAGCAGTACTTC,CASSLSGGFPYEQYF
TRBD2,TRBJ2-2,NA,TRBV18,TGTGCCAGCTCACTCCTTATTCCTAGCGGGAAAAACACCGGGGAGCTGTTTTTT,CASSLLIPSGKNTGELFF
TRBD2,TRBJ2-1,NA,TRBV7-3,TGTGCCAGCAGCCAAGGGACTAGCGAGAACAATGAGCAGTTCTTC,CASSQGTSENNEQFF
TRBD1,TRBJ2-4,NA,TRBV19,TGTGCCAGTAGTCTTTGGGGACAGTCTGTCCTAGCCAAAAACATTCAGTACTTC,CASSLWGQSVLAKNIQYF
NA,TRBJ1-4,NA,TRBV28,TGTGCCAGCCGTAACGGGGGTAATAATGAAAAACTGTTTTTT,CASRNGGNNEKLFF
NA,TRBJ1-6,NA,TRBV20-1,TGCAGTGCTCTTAGAAATTCACCCCTCCACTTT,CSALRNSPLHF
NA,TRBJ1-3,NA,TRBV28,TGTGCCAGCAGTTTACTTGCAGTTAGCTCTGGAAACACCATATATTTT,CASSLLAVSSGNTIYF
TRBD1,TRBJ1-1,NA,TRBV7-2,TGTGCCAGCAGCTCTACAGGGGGGACCCAGAACACTGAAGCTTTCTTT,CASSSTGGTQNTEAFF
NA,TRBJ2-2,NA,TRBV9,TGTGCCAGCAGCGTGGAGGGAGCCACCGGGGAGCTGTTTTTT,CASSVEGATGELFF
NA,TRBJ2-1,NA,TRBV5-4,TGTGCCAGCAGCTTATCATCCGATGAGCAGTTCTTC,CASSLSSDEQFF
NA,TRBJ1-4,NA,TRBV18,TGTGCCAGCTCAGGGGGCCGCCCCCCTAATGAAAAACTGTTTTTT,CASSGGRPPNEKLFF
TRBD1,TRBJ1-1,NA,TRBV29-1,TGCAGCGTCACAGGACAGGGGGCGGTGAACACTGAAGCTTTCTTT,CSVTGQGAVNTEAFF
NA,TRBJ2-5,NA,TRBV7-3,TGTGCCAGCAGCTTAATCGGCAGGGACGGAGAGACCCAGTACTTC,CASSLIGRDGETQYF
NA,TRBJ1-4,NA,TRBV5-1,TGCGCCAGCAGCCCTCGGACGGATTTAATGGAACTGTTTTTT,CASSPRTDLMELFF
NA,TRBJ2-2,once,TRBV19,TGTGCCAGTAGTATAGATCTCACGCGGAAGGAGCTGTTTTTT,CASSIDLTRKELFF
NA,TRBJ2-7,NA,TRBV4-2,TGTGCCAGCAGCCAAGATCGAGGCTACGAGCAGTACTTC,CASSQDRGYEQYF
TRBD1,TRBJ2-3,NA,TRBV12-5,TGTGCTAGTGGTTCGGGGACAGGGTCACACACAGATACGCAGTATTTT,CASGSGTGSHTDTQYF
NA,TRBJ2-1,NA,TRBV28,TGTGCCAGCAGTTTAATAAATGAGCAGTTCTTC,CASSLINEQFF
TRBD1,TRBJ1-1,few,TRBV5-1,TGCGCCAGCAGCCCGGACAGACAGGGGGGCACTGAAGCTTTCTTT,CASSPDRQGGTEAFF
TRBD2,TRBJ2-1,NA,TRBV28,TGTGCCAGCACCCAATCCCCATTAGCGGGGGTTTCCTACAATGAGCAGTTCTTC,CASTQSPLAGVSYNEQFF
TRBD1,TRBJ1-2,NA,TRBV9,TGTGCCAGCAGCGTCCGGGACAGACCTAACTATGGCTACACCTTC,CASSVRDRPNYGYTF